The rows below give T cell receptor beta chains drawn from one sample of a study of cytomegalovirus exposure and HLA in healthy donors. Method: immunoSEQ multiplex PCR; TCRdb's copy keeps in-frame clones and lacks some. The sample comprises 200,000 to 250,000 clones, 75% to 90% of which are singletons, and about 1% rests with the top ten. The sequencing sample was made of PBMCs. The receptors were sampled from a woman under 30 in good health and CMV-seronegative. CDR3s include the opening cysteine and the closing phenylalanine or tryptophan. D genes are given only for firm matches. A clone size is listed for some rows: how often the clone was seen (once, few, many), or a class if it is expanded.

V gene	D gene	clone size	J gene	CDR3 protein	CDR3 DNA
TRBV7-2	TRBD2	.	TRBJ2-7	CASSPHHSGSFREQYF	TGTGCCAGCAGCCCTCACCATAGCGGGAGTTTCCGCGAGCAGTACTTC
TRBV19	.	few	TRBJ1-3	CASSIQGHSGNTIYF	TGTGCCAGTAGTATCCAGGGGCACTCTGGAAACACCATATATTTT
TRBV5-6	TRBD1	once	TRBJ2-5	CASSQQGASWETQYF	TGTGCCAGCAGCCAACAGGGGGCTTCTTGGGAGACCCAGTACTTC
TRBV5-1	TRBD1	.	TRBJ1-2	CASSLDPGGVYGYTF	TGCGCCAGCAGCTTGGATCCAGGGGGCGTATATGGCTACACCTTC
TRBV10-3	.	.	TRBJ2-7	CAISDRMIYEQYF	TGTGCCATCAGTGACAGGATGATTTACGAGCAGTACTTC
TRBV6-6	.	once	TRBJ2-7	CASSYPSGRPTYEQYF	TGTGCCAGCAGTTACCCCAGCGGGCGACCAACCTACGAGCAGTACTTC
TRBV5-4	TRBD2	.	TRBJ2-7	CASSPPGLAGSHEQYF	TGTGCCAGCAGCCCACCGGGACTAGCGGGTTCCCACGAGCAGTACTTC
TRBV9	.	.	TRBJ2-5	CASSVVGSRGETQYF	TGTGCCAGCAGCGTAGTGGGTTCAAGGGGAGAGACCCAGTACTTC
TRBV19	.	.	TRBJ1-1	CASTPSPRMYTEAFF	TGTGCCAGTACCCCGAGCCCCAGGATGTACACTGAAGCTTTCTTT
TRBV9	.	.	TRBJ1-1	CASSVASMNTEAFF	TGTGCCAGCAGCGTAGCATCTATGAACACTGAAGCTTTCTTT
TRBV6-5	.	.	TRBJ1-5	CASNPPGGGQPQHF	TGTGCCAGCAACCCACCGGGGGGCGGACAGCCCCAGCATTTT
TRBV10-3	TRBD1	.	TRBJ1-1	CAIRTRQGATEAFF	TGTGCCATCAGGACTAGACAGGGGGCAACTGAAGCTTTCTTT
TRBV5-1	TRBD2	.	TRBJ2-1	CASSLPGGANHDEQFF	TGCGCCAGCAGCTTGCCCGGGGGGGCCAATCATGATGAGCAGTTCTTC
TRBV27	.	.	TRBJ1-1	CASSLSNRGTEAFF	TGTGCCAGCAGTTTATCGAATCGGGGTACTGAAGCTTTCTTT
TRBV11-2	.	.	TRBJ1-2	CASSYLQGGRDYGYTF	TGTGCCAGCAGCTACCTCCAGGGAGGGAGGGACTATGGCTACACCTTC
TRBV30	.	.	TRBJ1-4	CAWSDTGTTNEKLFF	TGTGCCTGGAGTGACACAGGAACAACTAATGAAAAACTGTTTTTT
TRBV5-1	TRBD2	.	TRBJ2-1	CASSLLAVIPGLAPTYNEQFF	TGCGCCAGCAGCTTGCTGGCGGTAATCCCGGGACTAGCCCCGACCTACAATGAGCAGTTCTTC
TRBV7-2	.	.	TRBJ2-3	CASSLSMTPGTSTDTQYF	TGTGCCAGCAGCTTAAGCATGACCCCAGGAACAAGCACAGATACGCAGTATTTT
TRBV30	.	.	TRBJ2-1	CAWSPTPGSGEQFF	TGTGCCTGGAGCCCCACCCCGGGTAGTGGTGAGCAGTTCTTC
TRBV10-2	TRBD2	.	TRBJ2-1	CASLPGLAGVEQFF	TGCGCCAGCCTACCGGGACTAGCGGGAGTTGAGCAGTTCTTC
TRBV30	TRBD2	.	TRBJ2-1	CAWTPGGFYNEQFF	TGTGCCTGGACCCCGGGAGGCTTCTACAATGAGCAGTTCTTC
TRBV6-5	.	.	TRBJ1-2	CASLGAVGYTF	TGTGCCAGCCTGGGGGCGGTTGGCTACACCTTC
TRBV4-3	.	.	TRBJ1-2	CASSQGPGDYGYTF	TGCGCCAGCAGCCAAGGTCCAGGGGACTATGGCTACACCTTC
TRBV9	TRBD2	.	TRBJ2-1	CASSVVAGGPSEQFF	TGTGCCAGCAGCGTAGTAGCGGGGGGGCCTAGTGAGCAGTTCTTC
TRBV6-4	TRBD2	.	TRBJ2-2	CASSLLSGKNTGELFF	TGTGCCAGCAGCCTCTTAAGCGGGAAGAACACCGGGGAGCTGTTTTTT
TRBV11-3	TRBD2	once	TRBJ2-1	CASSDPSSGRYNEQFF	TGTGCCAGCAGCGACCCTTCCAGCGGGAGGTACAATGAGCAGTTCTTC
TRBV15	.	.	TRBJ1-4	CATSRLQVPNEKLFF	TGTGCCACCAGCAGACTACAGGTACCTAATGAAAAACTGTTTTTT
TRBV19	.	.	TRBJ1-1	CASSRQFNTEAFF	TGTGCCAGTAGTAGACAGTTTAACACTGAAGCTTTCTTT
TRBV7-2	.	once	TRBJ2-1	CASSSLPSSYNEQFF	TGTGCCAGCAGCTCCTTACCGAGCTCCTACAATGAGCAGTTCTTC
TRBV6-5	.	.	TRBJ1-2	CASSSLFTGFGGYTF	TGTGCCAGCAGCTCACTATTTACAGGATTTGGTGGCTACACCTTC
TRBV7-2	.	.	TRBJ1-1	CASSHVQFEAFF	TGTGCCAGCAGTCACGTTCAGTTCGAAGCTTTCTTT
TRBV7-9	.	.	TRBJ2-5	CASSSGGLQGETQYF	TGTGCCAGCAGCAGTGGCGGTTTGCAGGGAGAGACCCAGTACTTC
TRBV7-9	.	.	TRBJ1-2	CASSTRDGYTF	TGTGCCAGCAGCACCAGGGATGGCTACACCTTC
TRBV15	TRBD1	.	TRBJ1-5	CATSRNNRGDQPQHF	TGTGCCACCAGCAGAAACAACAGGGGGGATCAGCCCCAGCATTTT
TRBV5-1	.	.	TRBJ2-2	CASSLGSGVMVGELFF	TGCGCCAGCAGCTTGGGATCAGGGGTGATGGTCGGGGAGCTGTTTTTT
TRBV18	.	.	TRBJ2-7	CASSRGLDDEQYF	TGTGCCAGCTCAAGGGGTCTAGACGACGAGCAGTACTTC